The clone carrying this TCR beta chain was counted many times. Its specificity is unknown. This CDR3 region has 16 residues. V lost 6 bases and J lost 4, with 19 bases in between. Germline V gene data show CDR1 as LNHDA and CDR2 as SQIVND (reference sequence). The data stem from a study of Graves' ophthalmopathy and Graves' hyperthyroidism. Whole-study results and caveats: Detection in blood was also observed for most expanded thyroid clonotypes above 0.001 frequency.

Aged 18 to 65, hyperthyroidism patients had new diagnoses of under 2 months' duration. Clinical symptoms, serum thyroxine, TRAb, thyroid ultrasound and orbital computed tomography were relied on for diagnosis. The TCR beta CDR3 regions underwent amplification from RNA transcripts. The first round was an RT-PCR with HTBI primers, and the second round was a multiplex PCR. Each CDR3 protein gets one entry after TCRdb re-called the multiplex PCR reads with MiXCR. The repertoire holds a few hundred thousand distinct CDR3 sequences, with about two fifths as singletons. The sample was peripheral blood or thyroid tissue (not recorded which). This receptor was obtained from an adult man with Graves' hyperthyroidism. The rearrangement uses TRBV19 and TRBJ1-5; no firm D call. This CDR3 is CASRPTVGRVNQPQHF. CDR3 DNA: TGTGCCAGTAGGCCGACCGTTGGACGGGTTAATCAGCCCCAGCATTTT.